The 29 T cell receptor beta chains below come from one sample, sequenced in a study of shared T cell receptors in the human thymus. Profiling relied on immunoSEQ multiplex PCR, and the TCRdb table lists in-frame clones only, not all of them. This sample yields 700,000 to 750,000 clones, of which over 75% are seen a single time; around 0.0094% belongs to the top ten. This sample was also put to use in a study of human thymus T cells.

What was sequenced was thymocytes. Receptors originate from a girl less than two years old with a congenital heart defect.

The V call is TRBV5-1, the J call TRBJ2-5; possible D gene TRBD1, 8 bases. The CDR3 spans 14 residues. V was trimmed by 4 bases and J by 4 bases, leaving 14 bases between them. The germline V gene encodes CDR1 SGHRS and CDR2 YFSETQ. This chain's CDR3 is CASSRGDRTETQYF. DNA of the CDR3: TGCGCCAGCAGCCGGGGGGACAGGACAGAGACCCAGTACTTC.

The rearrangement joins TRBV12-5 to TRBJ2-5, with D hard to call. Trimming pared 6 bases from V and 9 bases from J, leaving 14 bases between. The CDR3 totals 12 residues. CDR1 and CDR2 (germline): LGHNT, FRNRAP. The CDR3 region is CASGPTLGAQYF. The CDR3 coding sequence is TGTGCTAGTGGCCCCACCCTGGGCGCCCAGTACTTC.

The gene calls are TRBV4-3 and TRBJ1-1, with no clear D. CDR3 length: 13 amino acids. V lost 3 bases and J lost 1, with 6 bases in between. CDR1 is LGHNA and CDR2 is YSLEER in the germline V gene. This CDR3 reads CASSHARNTEAFF. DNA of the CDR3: TGCGCCAGCAGCCATGCGCGGAACACTGAAGCTTTCTTT.

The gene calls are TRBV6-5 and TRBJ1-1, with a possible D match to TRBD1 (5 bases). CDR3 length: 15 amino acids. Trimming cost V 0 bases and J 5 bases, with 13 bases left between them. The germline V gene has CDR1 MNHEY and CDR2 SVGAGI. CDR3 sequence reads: CASSYSYEGRTEAFF. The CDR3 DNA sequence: TGTGCCAGCAGTTACTCGTATGAGGGGAGGACTGAAGCTTTCTTT.

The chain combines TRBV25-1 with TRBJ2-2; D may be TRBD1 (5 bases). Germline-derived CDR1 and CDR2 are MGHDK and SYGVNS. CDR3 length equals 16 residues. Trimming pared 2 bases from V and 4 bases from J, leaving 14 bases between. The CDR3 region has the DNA TGTGCCAGCAGTGAACGCCAGGGTATGGGCACCGGGGAGCTGTTTTTT. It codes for CASSERQGMGTGELFF.

The CDR3 DNA follows: TGTGCCAGCTCACCATCGACACCGACTAGTATCGAGCAGTACTTC. Protein: CASSPSTPTSIEQYF. This sequence joins TRBV18 and TRBJ2-7; perhaps TRBD2 as D (6 bases). The CDR3 has 15 residues. Germline V gene sequence: CDR1 KGHSH, CDR2 LQKENI. Trimming cost V 2 bases and J 6 bases, with 17 bases left between them.

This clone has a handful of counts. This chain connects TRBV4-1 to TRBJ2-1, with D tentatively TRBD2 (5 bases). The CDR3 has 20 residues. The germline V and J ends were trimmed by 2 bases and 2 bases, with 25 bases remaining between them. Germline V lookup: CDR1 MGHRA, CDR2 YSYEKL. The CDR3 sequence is CASSQPRRLAAQPTYNEQFF. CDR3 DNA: TGCGCCAGCAGCCAACCACGTCGGCTAGCCGCCCAACCTACCTACAATGAGCAGTTCTTC.

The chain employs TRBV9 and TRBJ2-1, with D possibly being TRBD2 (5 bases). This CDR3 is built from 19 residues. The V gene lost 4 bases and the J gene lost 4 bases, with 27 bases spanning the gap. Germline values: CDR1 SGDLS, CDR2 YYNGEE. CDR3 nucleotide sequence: TGTGCCAGCAGCACCCAGAGGGAAGCGGCCGTGAATCTTTACAATGAGCAGTTCTTC. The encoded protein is CASSTQREAAVNLYNEQFF.

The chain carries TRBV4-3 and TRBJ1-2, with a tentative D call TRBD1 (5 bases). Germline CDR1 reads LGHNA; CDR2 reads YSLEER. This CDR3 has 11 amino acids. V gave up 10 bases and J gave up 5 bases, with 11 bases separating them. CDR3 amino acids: CAIQGRYGYTF. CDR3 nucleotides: TGCGCCATCCAGGGCCGGTATGGCTACACCTTC.

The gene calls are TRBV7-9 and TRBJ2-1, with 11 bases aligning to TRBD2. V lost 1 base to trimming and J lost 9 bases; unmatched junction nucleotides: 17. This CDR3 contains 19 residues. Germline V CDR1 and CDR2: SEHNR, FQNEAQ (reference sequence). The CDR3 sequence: CASSLGGVSGGGQDAEQFF. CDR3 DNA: TGTGCCAGCAGCTTAGGAGGGGTTAGCGGGGGGGGCCAGGATGCTGAGCAGTTCTTC.

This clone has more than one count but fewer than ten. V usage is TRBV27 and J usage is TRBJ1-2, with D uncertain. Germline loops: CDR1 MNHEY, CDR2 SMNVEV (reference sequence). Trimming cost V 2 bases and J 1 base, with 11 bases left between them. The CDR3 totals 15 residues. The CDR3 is CASSLSQALNYGYTF. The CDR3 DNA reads TGTGCCAGCAGTTTAAGTCAGGCTCTTAACTATGGCTACACCTTC.

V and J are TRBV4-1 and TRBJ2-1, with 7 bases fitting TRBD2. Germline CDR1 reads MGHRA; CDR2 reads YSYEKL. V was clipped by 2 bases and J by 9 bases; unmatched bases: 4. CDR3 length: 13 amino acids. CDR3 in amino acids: CASSQRRGTEQFF. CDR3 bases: TGCGCCAGCAGCCAAAGGCGGGGGACTGAGCAGTTCTTC.

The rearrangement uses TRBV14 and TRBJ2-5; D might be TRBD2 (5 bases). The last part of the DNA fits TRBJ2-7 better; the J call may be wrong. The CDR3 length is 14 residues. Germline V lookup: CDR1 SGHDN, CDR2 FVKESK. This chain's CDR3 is CASSQSGSVYEQYF. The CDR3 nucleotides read TGTGCCAGCAGCCAATCGGGTAGCGTTTACGAGCAGTACTTC.

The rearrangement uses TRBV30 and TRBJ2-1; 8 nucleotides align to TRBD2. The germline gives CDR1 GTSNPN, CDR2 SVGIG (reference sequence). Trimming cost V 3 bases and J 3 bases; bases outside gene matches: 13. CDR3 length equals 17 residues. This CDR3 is CAWSDHSGTRVYNEQFF. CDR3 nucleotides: TGTGCCTGGAGCGACCACTCCGGGACTAGGGTCTACAATGAGCAGTTCTTC.

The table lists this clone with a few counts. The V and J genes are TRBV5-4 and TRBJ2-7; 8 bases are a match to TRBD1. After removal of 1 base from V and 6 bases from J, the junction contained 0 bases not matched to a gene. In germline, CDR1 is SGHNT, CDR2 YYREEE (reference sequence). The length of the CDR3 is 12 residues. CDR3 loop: CASSLTGGEQYF. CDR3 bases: TGTGCCAGCAGCTTGACAGGGGGCGAGCAGTACTTC. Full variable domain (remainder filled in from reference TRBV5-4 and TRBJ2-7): ETGVTQSPTHLIKTRGQQVTLRCSSQSGHNTVSWYQQALGQGPQFIFQYYREEENGRGNFPPRFSGLQFPNYSSELNVNALELDDSALYLCASSLTGGEQYFGPGTRLTVT.

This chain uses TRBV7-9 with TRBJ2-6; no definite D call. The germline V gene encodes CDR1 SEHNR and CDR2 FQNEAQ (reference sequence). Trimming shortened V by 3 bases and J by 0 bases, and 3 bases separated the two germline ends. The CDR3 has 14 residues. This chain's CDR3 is CASSFISGANVLTF. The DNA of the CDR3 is TGTGCCAGCAGCTTTATCTCTGGGGCCAACGTCCTGACTTTC.

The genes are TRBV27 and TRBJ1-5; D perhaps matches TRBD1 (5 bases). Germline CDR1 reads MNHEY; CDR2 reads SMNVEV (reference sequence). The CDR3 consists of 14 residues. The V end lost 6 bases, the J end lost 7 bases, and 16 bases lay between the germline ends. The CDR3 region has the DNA TGTGCCAGCAGCCTTAACAGGAGCGGGCAGCCCCAGCATTTT. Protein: CASSLNRSGQPQHF.

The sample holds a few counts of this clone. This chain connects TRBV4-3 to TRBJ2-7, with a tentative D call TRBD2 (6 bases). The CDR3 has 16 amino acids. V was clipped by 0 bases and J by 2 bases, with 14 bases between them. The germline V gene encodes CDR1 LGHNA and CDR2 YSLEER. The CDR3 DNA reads TGCGCCAGCAGCCAAGAAGACGCGGGGACTCCCTACGAGCAGTACTTC. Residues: CASSQEDAGTPYEQYF.

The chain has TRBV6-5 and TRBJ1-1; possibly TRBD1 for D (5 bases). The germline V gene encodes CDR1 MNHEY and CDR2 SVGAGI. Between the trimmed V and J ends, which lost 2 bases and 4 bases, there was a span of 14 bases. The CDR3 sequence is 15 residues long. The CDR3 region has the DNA TGTGCCAGCAGTTACGGCCAGGGCCCTACCACTGAAGCTTTCTTT. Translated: CASSYGQGPTTEAFF.

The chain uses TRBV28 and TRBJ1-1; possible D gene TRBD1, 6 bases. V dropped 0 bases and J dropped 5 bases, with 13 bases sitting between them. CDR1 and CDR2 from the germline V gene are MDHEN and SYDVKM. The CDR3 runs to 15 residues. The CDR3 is CASSLCRGFVTEAFF. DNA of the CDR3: TGTGCCAGCAGTTTATGCAGGGGTTTCGTTACTGAAGCTTTCTTT.

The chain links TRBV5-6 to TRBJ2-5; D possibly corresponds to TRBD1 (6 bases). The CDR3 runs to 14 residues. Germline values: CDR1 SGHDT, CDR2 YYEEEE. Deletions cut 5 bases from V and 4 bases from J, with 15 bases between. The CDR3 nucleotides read TGTGCCAGCAGTATTACAGGGACCCGAGAGACCCAGTACTTC. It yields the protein CASSITGTRETQYF.

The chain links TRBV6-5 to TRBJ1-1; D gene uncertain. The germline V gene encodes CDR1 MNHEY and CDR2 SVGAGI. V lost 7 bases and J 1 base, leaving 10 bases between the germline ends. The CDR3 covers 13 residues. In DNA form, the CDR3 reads TGTGCCAGCACGTTCCCCGGGAACACTGAAGCTTTCTTT. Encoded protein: CASTFPGNTEAFF.

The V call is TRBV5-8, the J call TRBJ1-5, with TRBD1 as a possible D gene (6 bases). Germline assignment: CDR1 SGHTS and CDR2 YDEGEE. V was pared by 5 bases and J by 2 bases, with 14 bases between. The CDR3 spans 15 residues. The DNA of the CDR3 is TGTGCCAGCAGACTACAGGGTCGCGGCAATCAGCCCCAGCATTTT. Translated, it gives CASRLQGRGNQPQHF.

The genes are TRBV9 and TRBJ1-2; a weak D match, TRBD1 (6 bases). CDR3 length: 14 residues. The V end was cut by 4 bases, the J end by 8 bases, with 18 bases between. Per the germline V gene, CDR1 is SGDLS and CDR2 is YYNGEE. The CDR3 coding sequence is TGTGCCAGCAGCCCCCCAGGGACATTTTGGGGCTACACCTTC. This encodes CASSPPGTFWGYTF.

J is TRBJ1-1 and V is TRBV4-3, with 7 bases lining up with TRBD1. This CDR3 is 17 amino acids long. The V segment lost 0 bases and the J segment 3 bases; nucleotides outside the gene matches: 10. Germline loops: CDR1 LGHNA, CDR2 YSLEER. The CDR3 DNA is TGCGCCAGCAGCCAAGATAGGAGGGGGCGATTGGACACTGAAGCTTTCTTT. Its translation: CASSQDRRGRLDTEAFF.

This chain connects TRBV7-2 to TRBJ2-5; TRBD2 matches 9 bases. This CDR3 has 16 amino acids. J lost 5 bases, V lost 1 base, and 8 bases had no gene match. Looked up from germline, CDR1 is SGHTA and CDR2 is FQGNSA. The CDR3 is CASSLVVRGGWETQYF. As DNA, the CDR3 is TGTGCCAGCAGCTTAGTGGTGCGGGGGGGCTGGGAGACCCAGTACTTC. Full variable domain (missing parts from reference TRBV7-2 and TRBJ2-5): GAGVSQSPSNKVTEKGKDVELRCDPISGHTALYWYRQSLGQGLEFLIYFQGNSAPDKSGLPSDRFSAERTGGSVSTLTIQRTQQEDSAVYLCASSLVVRGGWETQYFGPGTRLLVL.

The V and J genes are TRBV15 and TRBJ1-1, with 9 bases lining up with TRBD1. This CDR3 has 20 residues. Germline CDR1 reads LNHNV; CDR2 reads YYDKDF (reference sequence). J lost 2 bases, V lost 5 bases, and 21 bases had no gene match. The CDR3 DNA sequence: TGTGCCACCAGCGGGGTTGGGGGGGGGACAGGGAGGAGTGGCAACACTGAAGCTTTCTTT. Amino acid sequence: CATSGVGGGTGRSGNTEAFF.

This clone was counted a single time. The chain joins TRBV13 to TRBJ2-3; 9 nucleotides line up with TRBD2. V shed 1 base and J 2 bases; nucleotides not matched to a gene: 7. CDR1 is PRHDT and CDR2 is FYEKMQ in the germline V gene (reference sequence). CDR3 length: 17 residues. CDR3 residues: CASSLDCGGVNTDTQYF. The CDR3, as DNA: TGTGCCAGCAGCTTAGATTGCGGGGGGGTTAACACAGATACGCAGTATTTT. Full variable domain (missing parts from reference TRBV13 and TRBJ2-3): AAGVIQSPRHLIKEKRETATLKCYPIPRHDTVYWYQQGPGQDPQFLISFYEKMQSDKGSIPDRFSAQQFSDYHSELNMSSLELGDSALYFCASSLDCGGVNTDTQYFGPGTRLTVL.

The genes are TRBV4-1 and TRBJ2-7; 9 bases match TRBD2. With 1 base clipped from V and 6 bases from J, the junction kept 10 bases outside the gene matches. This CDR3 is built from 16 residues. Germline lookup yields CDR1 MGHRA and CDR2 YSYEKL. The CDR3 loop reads CASSQAPAGGRVEQYF. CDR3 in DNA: TGCGCCAGCAGCCAAGCTCCGGCGGGGGGGCGGGTCGAGCAGTACTTC.